The T cell receptor (beta chain) under discussion was sequenced for a study of blood T cell repertoires in COVID-19. The germline V gene encodes CDR1 SGHTA and CDR2 FQGNSA. The CDR3 covers 15 residues. V was clipped by 5 bases and J by 6 bases; unmatched bases: 12. Sequenced by immunoSEQ multiplex PCR; TCRdb stores in-frame clones only, minus some. The sample carries hundreds of thousands of clones, over 80% recorded once. V is TRBV7-2 and J is TRBJ1-1; 7 bases align to TRBD1. This sequence originates from a woman between 18 and 30 years old who had recovered from COVID-19. The sequencing sample was made of PBMCs or T cells enriched from blood (not recorded which). The CDR3 nucleotides read TGTGCCAGCAGCCTACAACAGGGGCAATTGTCTGAAGCTTTCTTT. Protein: CASSLQQGQLSEAFF.